Following are 30 T cell receptor beta chains from one sample sequenced in a study of monozygotic twins with inflammatory bowel disease. TCRdb re-analyzed the 5' RACE reads; it lists each CDR3 protein once, without DNA. The specimen's table records 190,000 or so distinct CDR3 sequences. Sequences were obtained from blood. These receptors were taken from a human donor with ulcerative colitis or Crohn's disease, or a healthy co-twin of an affected twin (not recorded which).

This rearrangement joins TRBV3-1 to TRBJ2-3; TCRdb proposes TRBD1, but this gene call is untestable without DNA. CDR1 and CDR2 from the germline V gene are LGHDT and YNNKEL (reference sequence). The length of the CDR3 is 15 residues. The CDR3 region is CASSLRDTITDTQYF.

The rearrangement links TRBV20-1 to TRBJ2-7; the D gene TCRdb calls, TRBD1, cannot be checked with no DNA. CDR1 is DFQATT and CDR2 is SNEGSKA in the germline V gene (reference sequence). The CDR3 has 14 residues. CDR3 loop: CSAERGAPSYEQYF.

The rearrangement links TRBV7-9 to TRBJ1-2; TCRdb's D call of TRBD1 is untestable without DNA. Germline V gene data show CDR1 as SEHNR and CDR2 as FQNEAQ (reference sequence). The CDR3 is 13 residues long. This CDR3 reads CATSPGGNYGYTF.

The V gene is TRBV12-3 or TRBV12-4, the J gene TRBJ2-7. The CDR3 extends over 14 amino acids. This chain's CDR3 is CASSSRAIAHEQYF.

The chain employs TRBV18 and TRBJ2-5; checking the TCRdb D call of TRBD1 is not possible without DNA. The CDR3 spans 16 residues. Germline CDR1 is KGHSH and CDR2 is LQKENI. CDR3 region: CASSDRTGAPAETQYF.

The chain recombines TRBV3-1 with TRBJ2-3; there is no DNA to check the TCRdb D call of TRBD1. CDR3 length: 15 amino acids. Germline V gene lookup returns CDR1 LGHDT and CDR2 YNNKEL (reference sequence). This CDR3 reads CASSQANRFGDTQYF.

V and J are TRBV11-2 and TRBJ2-5. The CDR3 sequence is 15 residues long. Germline assignment: CDR1 SGHAT and CDR2 FQNNGV. CDR3 protein: CASSLSLRDHGTQYF.

The CDR3 protein is CSARKGGNTEAFF. The chain joins TRBV20-1 to TRBJ1-1; TCRdb's D gene call, TRBD1, goes unchecked for lack of DNA. Germline CDR1 DFQATT, CDR2 SNEGSKA (reference sequence). CDR3 size: 13 residues.

The V gene is TRBV5-1, the J gene TRBJ1-1; lacking DNA, the TRBD1 call made by TCRdb goes unchecked. This CDR3 region has 15 residues. The V gene's germline CDR1 is SGHRS and CDR2 YFSETQ. CDR3: CASSQTAGGKTEAFF.

CDR3 amino acids: CASSFGAGENTGELFF. The V gene is TRBV5-6, the J gene TRBJ2-2; TCRdb indicates TRBD1, and absent DNA this call remains unverified. The CDR3 extends over 16 amino acids. CDR1 is SGHDT, CDR2 YYEEEE, per germline.

The chain uses TRBV4-1 and TRBJ2-5; TCRdb gives TRBD2 as the D gene, but with no DNA this cannot be confirmed. CDR1 and CDR2 (germline): MGHRA, YSYEKL. The CDR3 covers 15 residues. The CDR3: CASSQDPGGKETQYF.

The chain has TRBV28 and TRBJ1-5; TCRdb reports TRBD1, a call that lacks DNA to check it against. Germline V CDR1 and CDR2: MDHEN, SYDVKM. This CDR3 comprises 14 residues. The CDR3 sequence is CASTTGGSNQPQHF.

V and J are TRBV7-2 and TRBJ1-2; the D call from TCRdb, TRBD1, cannot be confirmed without DNA. The germline gives CDR1 SGHTA, CDR2 FQGNSA. The CDR3 totals 15 residues. Here the CDR3 reads CASSSQGDRNYGYTF.

The chain couples TRBV12-3 or TRBV12-4 to TRBJ1-1; TCRdb's D call of TRBD1 is untestable without DNA. The CDR3 is 14 residues long. Here the CDR3 reads CASSLGGASTEAFF.

The CDR3 loop reads CASNRAVLNSPLHF. The chain carries TRBV19 and TRBJ1-6; TCRdb reports TRBD1, a call that lacks DNA to check it against. The CDR3 is made up of 14 amino acids. Germline CDR1 is LNHDA and CDR2 is SQIVND (reference sequence).

V and J are TRBV20-1 and TRBJ1-2; no DNA is available, so the TRBD1 call from TCRdb remains unchecked. CDR3 size: 13 residues. The germline V gene encodes CDR1 DFQATT and CDR2 SNEGSKA (reference sequence). The CDR3 spells CSASPGVAYGYTF.

This chain joins TRBV18 and TRBJ1-5; TCRdb lists TRBD1, though no DNA is available to test this call. From germline, CDR1 is KGHSH and CDR2 LQKENI. This CDR3 spans 15 amino acids. CDR3: CASSQTGGSNQPQHF. Full variable domain (rest looked up from reference TRBV18 and TRBJ1-5): NAGVMQNPRHLVRRRGQEARLRCSPMKGHSHVYWYRQLPEEGLKFMVYLQKENIIDESGMPKERFSAEFPKEGPSILRIQQVVRGDSAAYFCASSQTGGSNQPQHFGDGTRLSIL.

The gene calls are TRBV20-1 and TRBJ1-6. The CDR3 sequence is 13 residues long. In germline, CDR1 is DFQATT, CDR2 SNEGSKA (reference sequence). The CDR3 sequence is CSATAGLNSPLHF.

The V and J genes are TRBV7-9 and TRBJ1-1; TCRdb gives TRBD1 as the D gene, but with no DNA this cannot be confirmed. This CDR3 comprises 16 residues. Germline V lookup: CDR1 SEHNR, CDR2 FQNEAQ (reference sequence). The CDR3 protein is CASSWSAGTGGTEAFF.

V and J are TRBV19 and TRBJ2-6. The CDR3 contains 11 residues. Germline values: CDR1 LNHDA, CDR2 SQIVND (reference sequence). CDR3: CASSSLDVLTF.

The rearrangement uses TRBV6-1 and TRBJ2-3; TCRdb designates TRBD1, a call that cannot be tested without DNA. This CDR3 has 15 residues. The germline V gene encodes CDR1 MNHNS and CDR2 SASEGT. The CDR3 spells CASSKTGGGTDTQYF.

The rearrangement links TRBV15 to TRBJ2-5; TCRdb returns TRBD1, unconfirmable since there is no DNA. CDR1 is LNHNV, CDR2 YYDKDF, per germline (reference sequence). The CDR3 is 18 residues long. CDR3 amino acids: CATSRDHSLADSQETQYF.

V usage is TRBV2 and J usage is TRBJ2-5; TCRdb proposes TRBD1, but this gene call is untestable without DNA. The CDR3 covers 15 residues. The germline CDR1 and CDR2 sequences are SNHLY and FYNNEI. Here the CDR3 reads CASRSLWDTQETQYF.

This chain connects TRBV12-3 or TRBV12-4 to TRBJ1-5; lacking DNA, the TRBD1 call made by TCRdb goes unchecked. This CDR3 is built from 16 residues. This chain's CDR3 is CASSMTWTDINQPQHF.

The J gene is TRBJ2-1, the V gene TRBV20-1; TCRdb's D call, TRBD2, is unchecked because there is no DNA. Per germline, CDR1 DFQATT and CDR2 SNEGSKA (reference sequence). The CDR3 consists of 14 residues. This chain's CDR3 is CRARLAGVYNEQFF.

V gene TRBV15 combines with J gene TRBJ2-2; TCRdb's D gene call, TRBD1, goes unchecked for lack of DNA. The CDR3 consists of 16 residues. Germline V CDR1 and CDR2: LNHNV, YYDKDF (reference sequence). The CDR3 protein is CATSNLGTENTGELFF.

The rearrangement joins TRBV19 to TRBJ1-5; the D call from TCRdb, TRBD1, cannot be confirmed without DNA. This CDR3 comprises 16 residues. Per germline, CDR1 LNHDA and CDR2 SQIVND (reference sequence). CDR3 sequence: CASSIVTGRGNQPQHF.

The V gene is TRBV12-3 or TRBV12-4, the J gene TRBJ2-3; with no DNA, the TCRdb D assignment of TRBD1 cannot be verified. The CDR3 spans 14 residues. The CDR3 here is CASSSGTSRGTQYF.

This sequence joins TRBV20-1 and TRBJ2-1; TCRdb's assignment of TRBD1 cannot be checked, as there is no DNA. Germline V gene sequence: CDR1 DFQATT, CDR2 SNEGSKA (reference sequence). The CDR3 loop spans 15 amino acids. The CDR3 sequence is CSARGLREAHNEQFF.

The chain couples TRBV5-1 to TRBJ2-1; as DNA is missing, the TRBD2 call by TCRdb cannot be tested. Germline assignment: CDR1 SGHRS and CDR2 YFSETQ. The CDR3 has 16 amino acids. The chain's CDR3 is CASSLGSGGAYNEQFF.